In this sample, the clone carrying this TCR beta chain turned up many times. This specimen belongs to a study of T cells in Graves' hyperthyroidism and ophthalmopathy. The investigators amplified TCR beta CDR3 regions from RNA transcripts. Initially, a first-round RT-PCR of the TCR CDR3 employed the HTBI primer set. TCRdb redid the calling of the multiplex PCR reads with MiXCR, one entry per CDR3 protein. Among under 300,000 distinct CDR3 sequences listed, roughly 15% were seen once. Trimming at V came to 10 bases and at J to 5 bases, leaving 10 bases not matched to a gene. There are 13 residues in the CDR3.

The TCR comes from a woman between 45 and 65 years old with Graves' hyperthyroidism that later progressed to Graves' ophthalmopathy. The sequenced sample was blood. The V call is TRBV12-3 or TRBV12-4, the J call TRBJ1-1, with 7 bases aligning to TRBD1. CDR3 region: CAILNGRGTEAFF. The CDR3 DNA reads TGTGCCATCCTGAACGGCAGGGGGACTGAAGCTTTCTTT.